This TCR beta chain came from a study of OX40 agonist ivuxolimab in advanced cancers. Study-level points and caveats: Relative to CD4+, CD8+ T cells held more expanded clones on average.

Germline V lookup: CDR1 MNHNS, CDR2 SASEGT. This CDR3 spans 15 amino acids. V lost 2 bases and J lost 3, with 8 bases in between. In the case of this clone: Its cognate antigen is unknown.

Method: immunoSEQ multiplex PCR; TCRdb's copy keeps in-frame clones and lacks some. The sample yields about 62,000 clones, around 85% seen once. This clonotype was sampled from an adult with an advanced solid tumor such as melanoma, head and neck, liver or kidney cancer. This sequence joins TRBV6-1 and TRBJ1-6; D possibly corresponds to TRBD1 (5 bases). Sequenced here: CD4+ or CD8+ T cells sorted from blood, sampled in a trial of the OX40 agonist ivuxolimab. This CDR3 is CASSESGDYNSPLHF. The CDR3 DNA reads TGTGCCAGCAGTGAATCGGGGGACTATAATTCACCCCTCCACTTT.